This T cell receptor (beta chain) was identified in a study of shared T cell receptors in the human thymus. Only in-frame clones appear in the TCRdb table, and some are missing; sequencing was by immunoSEQ multiplex PCR. Here the sample spans hundreds of thousands of clones, about 87% being singletons. From germline, CDR1 is SGHAT and CDR2 FQNNGV. Trimming pared 0 bases from V and 4 bases from J, leaving 15 bases between. CDR3 length equals 16 residues. This sample also appeared in a second study, on human thymus T cells. This second report adds: Thymic tissue was derived from resections collected during corrective heart surgery.

This receptor was identified in a boy under three years old with a congenital heart defect. The material sequenced was thymocytes. The genes are TRBV11-2 and TRBJ1-2, with D maybe TRBD1 (5 bases). CDR3 in DNA: TGTGCCAGCAGCTTAGAACGGGGGGAGGACTTCTATGGCTACACCTTC. Protein product: CASSLERGEDFYGYTF.